A single sample gave rise to the 12 T cell receptor beta chains below, sequenced in a study of response to subunit inactivated influenza vaccine. TCRdb analysed the RT-PCR reads with MiXCR anew, one entry per CDR3 protein. Among more than 250,000 distinct CDR3 sequences listed, just over 20% were seen once. Source: PBMCs from blood, taken about 20 months after vaccination. All receptors come from a man aged 50 to 69 who received an inactivated influenza vaccine.

The V and J genes are TRBV29-1 and TRBJ2-3; 11 bases map to TRBD2. The CDR3 spans 13 residues. J lost 15 bases, V lost 0 bases, and 8 bases had no gene match. Per germline, CDR1 SQVTM and CDR2 ANQGSEA. CDR3 sequence: CSVEDVTSGRKYF. DNA of the CDR3: TGCAGCGTTGAAGACGTTACTAGCGGGAGAAAATATTTT.

V gene TRBV20-1 combines with J gene TRBJ1-1; tentative D call: TRBD1 (6 bases). This CDR3 has 13 residues. Germline values: CDR1 DFQATT, CDR2 SNEGSKA (reference sequence). CDR3 sequence reads: CSPSRGGNTEAFF. The DNA for the CDR3 is TGCAGCCCATCAAGGGGGGGGAACACTGAAGCTTTCTTT.

This clonotype occurred a few times. The V gene is TRBV20-1, the J gene TRBJ2-7, with 7 positions matching TRBD1. The CDR3 consists of 17 residues. From germline, CDR1 is DFQATT and CDR2 SNEGSKA (reference sequence). Trimming removed 2 bases from V and 0 bases from J; junction bases left unmatched: 13. Here the CDR3 reads CSARSALGQAISYEQYF. Written as DNA, the CDR3 is TGCAGTGCTAGATCCGCCCTCGGACAGGCGATCTCCTACGAGCAGTACTTC.

This clonotype was counted a few times. The chain joins TRBV6-5 to TRBJ1-6, with unresolved D. The V and J ends lost 0 bases and 7 bases respectively, with 4 bases between them. CDR1 and CDR2 from the germline V gene are MNHEY and SVGAGI. The CDR3 has 13 amino acids. The CDR3 nucleotides read TGTGCCAGCAGTTACTCCTTGAATTCACCCCTCCACTTT. Translation gives CASSYSLNSPLHF.

This clonotype has a handful of counts. This chain uses TRBV28 with TRBJ2-5, with 7 bases fitting TRBD2. J lost 5 bases, V lost 6 bases, and 12 bases had no gene match. Germline V gives CDR1 MDHEN, CDR2 SYDVKM. The CDR3 covers 15 residues. The CDR3 bases are TGTGCCAGCAGCCCTGGGGAGGGCGGACGGGAGACCCAGTACTTC. Translation: CASSPGEGGRETQYF. Using reference TRBV28 and TRBJ2-5 for the parts outside the CDR3, the full variable domain is DVKVTQSSRYLVKRTGEKVFLECVQDMDHENMFWYRQDPGLGLRLIYFSYDVKMKEKGDIPEGYSVSREKKERFSLILESASTNQTSMYLCASSPGEGGRETQYFGPGTRLLVL.

This clonotype was seen a few times. The chain carries TRBV6-2 or TRBV6-3 and TRBJ2-3, with TRBD1 identical over 7 bases. The CDR3 is made up of 15 amino acids. From germline, CDR1 is MNHEY and CDR2 SVGEGT. The V and J ends lost 6 bases and 0 bases, in that order; junction bases with no gene match: 6. In DNA form, the CDR3 reads TGTGCCAGCAGGCAGACAGGGTTGAGCACAGATACGCAGTATTTT. Translated: CASRQTGLSTDTQYF.

The genes are TRBV12-3 or TRBV12-4 and TRBJ1-3; no firm D call. The CDR3 covers 15 residues. The V gene lost 5 bases and the J gene lost 0 bases, with 11 bases spanning the gap. The CDR3, as DNA: TGTGCCAGCAGTACCTTCTACAGCTCTGGAAACACCATATATTTT. This gives the protein CASSTFYSSGNTIYF.

About this clonotype: Sequence at one end of the junction differs from germline and may be a read error. This rearrangement joins TRBV20-1 to TRBJ2-1, with a weak D call TRBD2 (5 bases). This CDR3 has 15 amino acids. Germline CDR1 and CDR2: DFQATT and SNEGSKA (reference sequence). The CDR3: CSARGYSLSYNEQFF. The CDR3 DNA sequence: TGCAGTGCCAGAGGGTACAGCCTATCCTACAATGAGCAGTTCTTC.

The genes are TRBV2 and TRBJ2-2, with D hard to call. Trimming took 2 bases from V and 5 from J, leaving 9 bases between them. The CDR3 length is 14 residues. Germline loops: CDR1 SNHLY, CDR2 FYNNEI. CDR3 in amino acids: CASSERWLTGELFF. The DNA for the CDR3 is TGTGCCAGCAGTGAAAGGTGGCTGACCGGGGAGCTGTTTTTT.

As regards this clonotype: This may be a read error, as it is one base from a much larger clone. The chain recombines TRBV7-9 with TRBJ1-4; D remains ambiguous. CDR1 SEHNR and CDR2 FQNEAQ come from the germline V gene (reference sequence). The CDR3 sequence is 13 residues long. DNA of the CDR3: TGTGCCAGCAGAGGAGATGGTAATCAAAAACTGTTTTTT. It translates to CASRGDGNQKLFF.

The genes are TRBV5-6 and TRBJ1-1; TRBD1 matches at 7 bases. With 2 bases clipped from V and 1 base from J, the junction kept 5 bases outside the gene matches. The CDR3 has 15 residues. The V gene's germline CDR1 is SGHDT and CDR2 YYEEEE. This CDR3 reads CASSFETGTNTEAFF. As DNA, the CDR3 is TGTGCCAGCAGCTTCGAGACAGGGACGAACACTGAAGCTTTCTTT.

At least ten counts were recorded for this clonotype. CDR3 amino acids: CSANADSFNQPQHF. The CDR3 DNA reads TGCAGTGCCAACGCGGACAGCTTCAATCAGCCCCAGCATTTT. This chain links TRBV20-1 with TRBJ1-5, with D possibly TRBD1 on 6 matching bases. Deletions cut 6 bases from V and 3 bases from J, with 15 bases between. The CDR3 extends over 14 amino acids. Germline assignment: CDR1 DFQATT and CDR2 SNEGSKA (reference sequence).